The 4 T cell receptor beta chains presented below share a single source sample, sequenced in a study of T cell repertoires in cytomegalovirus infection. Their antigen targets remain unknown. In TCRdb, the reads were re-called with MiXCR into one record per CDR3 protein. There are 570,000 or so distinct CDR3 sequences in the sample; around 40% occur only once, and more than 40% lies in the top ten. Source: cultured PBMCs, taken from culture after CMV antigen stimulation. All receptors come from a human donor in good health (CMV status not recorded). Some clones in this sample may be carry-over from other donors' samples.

The CDR3 sequence is CAISVTSANEQFF. The CDR3 DNA reads TGTGCCATCAGTGTGACTAGCGCCAATGAGCAGTTCTTC. V usage is TRBV10-3 and J usage is TRBJ2-1; 8 bases agree with TRBD2. Trimming took 4 bases from V and 6 from J; bases not matched to a gene: 2. The CDR3 extends over 13 amino acids. Per the germline V gene, CDR1 is ENHRY and CDR2 is SYGVKD.

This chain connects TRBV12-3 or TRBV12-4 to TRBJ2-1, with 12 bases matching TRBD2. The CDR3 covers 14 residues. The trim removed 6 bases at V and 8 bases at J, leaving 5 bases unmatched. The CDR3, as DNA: TGTGCCAGCAGGGGACTAGCGGGTCCCCATGAGCAGTTCTTC. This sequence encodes CASRGLAGPHEQFF.

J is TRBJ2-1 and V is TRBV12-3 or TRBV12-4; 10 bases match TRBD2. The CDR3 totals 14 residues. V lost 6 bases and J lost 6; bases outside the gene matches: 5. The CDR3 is CASSERGGVNEQFF. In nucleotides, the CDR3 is TGTGCCAGCAGCGAGCGGGGGGGGGTCAATGAGCAGTTCTTC.

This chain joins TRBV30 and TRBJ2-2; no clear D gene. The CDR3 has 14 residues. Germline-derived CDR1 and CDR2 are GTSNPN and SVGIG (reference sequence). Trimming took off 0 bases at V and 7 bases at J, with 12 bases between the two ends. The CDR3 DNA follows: TGTGCCTGGAGTGTATATGTTGGGCTCGGGGAGCTGTTTTTT. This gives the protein CAWSVYVGLGELFF.